This T cell receptor beta chain stems from a study of T-cell memory formation after mild COVID-19. A 5'RACE reaction primed in the constant segment made cDNA libraries of TCR alpha and TCR beta, and these carried sample barcodes and UMIs. TCRdb analysed the 5' RACE reads with MiXCR anew, one entry per CDR3 protein. This table holds under 300,000 distinct CDR3 sequences, approximately 19% found once. Study results and caveats: CD4+ contracting clones were found mainly in CM and EM, and CD8+ ones in EMRA. In second-wave clones peaking day 37, SARS-CoV-2 specificity remained unconfirmed.

This clonotype was observed a few times. What it binds is unknown. This receptor was identified in a man younger than 35 who had mild COVID-19 (a few samples of this study predate the infection). Cell type and time point are not known. Material: PBMCs or a T cell subset sorted from them (not recorded which).

CDR3 protein: CASSLDSRVPLDGYTF. CDR3 DNA sequence: TGTGCCAGCAGCTTAGATTCAAGGGTCCCCTTAGATGGCTACACCTTC. V and J are TRBV7-9 and TRBJ1-2; D unclear. V was trimmed by 1 base and J by 6 bases, leaving 18 bases between them. Germline values: CDR1 SEHNR, CDR2 FQNEAQ (reference sequence). This CDR3 comprises 16 residues.